The TCR beta chain under discussion was sequenced for a study of T-cell memory formation after mild COVID-19. Whole-study results and caveats: Pre-infection memory harbored some responding clones, suggesting cross-reactive memory joined. CD4+ bias marked clones expanding day 15 to 37, unlike balanced contracting clones.

This clonotype was picked up a small number of times. No antigen is known for it. Libraries for TCRalpha and TCRbeta carried sample barcodes and unique molecular identifiers via 5'RACE. TCRdb independently ran MiXCR on the 5' RACE reads; one entry per CDR3 protein. The sample holds around 220,000 distinct CDR3 sequences, roughly 15% seen once. CDR3 length: 15 residues. V gave up 1 base and J gave up 7 bases; unmatched junction bases: 6. In germline, CDR1 is KGHDR, CDR2 SFDVKD. Sequencing was performed on PBMCs or a T cell subset sorted from them (not recorded which). This receptor was taken from a man aged 18 to 30 who had mild COVID-19 (a few samples of this study predate the infection). Cell type and time point are not known. The V gene is TRBV24-1, the J gene TRBJ2-1; 7 bases are shared with TRBD1. DNA for the CDR3: TGTGCCACCAGTGATTTCGGACAGGACGGGAATGAGCAGTTCTTC. The encoded protein is CATSDFGQDGNEQFF.